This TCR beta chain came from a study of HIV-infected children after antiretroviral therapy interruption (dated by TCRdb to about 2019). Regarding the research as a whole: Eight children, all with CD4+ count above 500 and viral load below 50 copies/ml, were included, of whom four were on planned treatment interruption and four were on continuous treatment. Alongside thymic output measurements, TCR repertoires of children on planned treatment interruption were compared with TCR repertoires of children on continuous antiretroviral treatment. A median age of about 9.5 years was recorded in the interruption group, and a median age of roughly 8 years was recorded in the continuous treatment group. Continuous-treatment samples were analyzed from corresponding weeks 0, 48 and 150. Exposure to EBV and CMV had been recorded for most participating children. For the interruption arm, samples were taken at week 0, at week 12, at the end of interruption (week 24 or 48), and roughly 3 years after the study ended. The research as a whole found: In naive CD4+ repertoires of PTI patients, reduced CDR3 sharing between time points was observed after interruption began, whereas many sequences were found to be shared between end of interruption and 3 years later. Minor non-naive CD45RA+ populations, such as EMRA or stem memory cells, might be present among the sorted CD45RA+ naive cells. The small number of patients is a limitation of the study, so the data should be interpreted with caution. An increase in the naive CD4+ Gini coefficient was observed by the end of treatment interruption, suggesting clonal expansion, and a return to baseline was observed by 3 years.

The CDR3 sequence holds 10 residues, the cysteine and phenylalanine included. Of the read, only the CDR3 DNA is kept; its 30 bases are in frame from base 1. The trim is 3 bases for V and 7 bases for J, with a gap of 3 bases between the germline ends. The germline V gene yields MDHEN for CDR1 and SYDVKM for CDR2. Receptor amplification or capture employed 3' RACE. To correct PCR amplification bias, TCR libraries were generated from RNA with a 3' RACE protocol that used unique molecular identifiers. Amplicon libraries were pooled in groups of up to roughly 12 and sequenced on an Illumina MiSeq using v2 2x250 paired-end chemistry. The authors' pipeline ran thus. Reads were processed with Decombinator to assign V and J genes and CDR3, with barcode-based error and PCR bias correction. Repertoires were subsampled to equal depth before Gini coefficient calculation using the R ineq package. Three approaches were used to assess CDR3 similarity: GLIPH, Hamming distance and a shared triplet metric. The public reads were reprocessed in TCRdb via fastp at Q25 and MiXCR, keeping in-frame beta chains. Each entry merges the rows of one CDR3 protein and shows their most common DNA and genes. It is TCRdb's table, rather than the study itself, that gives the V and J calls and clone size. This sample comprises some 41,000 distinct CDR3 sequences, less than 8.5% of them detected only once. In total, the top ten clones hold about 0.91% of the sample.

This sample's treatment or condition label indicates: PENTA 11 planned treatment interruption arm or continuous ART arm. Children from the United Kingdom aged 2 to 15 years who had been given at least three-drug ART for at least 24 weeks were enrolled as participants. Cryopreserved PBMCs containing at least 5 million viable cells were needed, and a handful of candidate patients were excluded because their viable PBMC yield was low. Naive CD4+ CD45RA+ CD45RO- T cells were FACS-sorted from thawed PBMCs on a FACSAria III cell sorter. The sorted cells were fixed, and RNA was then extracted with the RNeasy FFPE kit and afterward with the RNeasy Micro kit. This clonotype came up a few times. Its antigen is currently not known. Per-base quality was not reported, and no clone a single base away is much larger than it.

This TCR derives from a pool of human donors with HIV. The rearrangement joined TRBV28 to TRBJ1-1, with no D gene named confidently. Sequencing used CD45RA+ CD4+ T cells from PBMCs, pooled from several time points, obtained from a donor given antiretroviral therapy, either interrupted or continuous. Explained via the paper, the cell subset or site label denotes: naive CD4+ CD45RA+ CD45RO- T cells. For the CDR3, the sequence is CASSFDEAFF. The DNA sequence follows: TGTGCCAGCAGTTTTGATGAAGCTTTCTTT.